A selection of T cell receptor beta chains follows, all from one sample in a study of shared clonotypes between healthy human individuals. Clones were sequenced by immunoSEQ multiplex PCR, and TCRdb holds only the in-frame ones, with some missing. The top ten hold roughly 0.36% of the sample, which has about 2.4 million clones, over 85% seen once. Sample: naive CD4+ T cells from PBMCs. These receptor sequences come from a man between 18 and 35 years old in good health. Some clones in this sample may be carry-over from other donors' samples. Both conserved end residues are part of each CDR3. The D gene is left open where the match is weak. Size tells how often a clone was seen (once, few, many) or the class of an expanded clone, and some rows leave it out.

size	V	D	J	CDR3	DNA
NA	TRBV28	TRBD2	TRBJ2-7	CATASGSMFLYEQYF	TGTGCCACGGCAAGCGGGAGCATGTTTCTCTACGAGCAGTACTTC
NA	TRBV18	TRBD2	TRBJ2-2	CASSPGLAANTGELFF	TGTGCCAGCTCACCAGGCCTAGCGGCGAACACCGGGGAGCTGTTTTTT
NA	TRBV6-5	NA	TRBJ1-4	CASSYSAAPEKLFF	TGTGCCAGCAGTTACTCGGCAGCACCTGAAAAACTGTTTTTT
once	TRBV15	NA	TRBJ2-1	CAAASPSRVDEQFF	TGTGCCGCTGCGAGCCCTTCGCGAGTAGATGAGCAGTTCTTC
NA	TRBV28	TRBD1	TRBJ2-3	CASSLYHRDRRREDTQYF	TGTGCCAGCAGTTTGTACCACCGGGACAGGAGGCGGGAAGATACGCAGTATTTT
NA	TRBV21-1	NA	TRBJ1-1	CASSRGAGVMNTEAFF	TGTGCCAGCAGCAGGGGGGCAGGGGTTATGAACACTGAAGCTTTCTTT
NA	TRBV7-9	NA	TRBJ2-1	CASSLAGAEYNEQFF	TGTGCCAGCAGCTTAGCGGGGGCTGAGTACAATGAGCAGTTCTTC
few	TRBV23-1	NA	TRBJ1-1	CASTPEPLYTEAFF	TGCGCCAGCACGCCCGAACCCCTCTACACTGAAGCTTTCTTT
NA	TRBV9	TRBD1	TRBJ1-5	CASSQTGVLLHF	TGTGCCAGCAGCCAGACAGGGGTCCTGCTTCATTTT
NA	TRBV9	NA	TRBJ2-5	CASSGGNLRGQETQYF	TGTGCCAGCAGCGGGGGCAACCTGAGGGGCCAAGAGACCCAGTACTTC
few	TRBV7-2	NA	TRBJ2-2	CASSREPGELFF	TGTGCCAGCAGCCGAGAGCCGGGGGAGCTGTTTTTT
NA	TRBV4-1	TRBD2	TRBJ2-1	CASSQVPGLAALRGYNEQFF	TGCGCCAGCAGCCAAGTCCCGGGACTAGCGGCACTACGGGGATACAATGAGCAGTTCTTC
NA	TRBV19	TRBD1	TRBJ1-5	CASQPDRGLFQPQHF	TGTGCCAGTCAACCGGACAGGGGATTGTTTCAGCCCCAGCATTTT